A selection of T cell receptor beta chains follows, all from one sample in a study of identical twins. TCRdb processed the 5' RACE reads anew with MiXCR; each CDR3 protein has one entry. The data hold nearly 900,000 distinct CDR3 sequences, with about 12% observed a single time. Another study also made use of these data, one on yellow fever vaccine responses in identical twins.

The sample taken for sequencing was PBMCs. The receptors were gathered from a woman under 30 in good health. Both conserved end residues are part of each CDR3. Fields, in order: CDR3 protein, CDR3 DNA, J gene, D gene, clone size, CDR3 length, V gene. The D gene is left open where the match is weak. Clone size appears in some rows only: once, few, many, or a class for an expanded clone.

CDR3aa: CATTSDTGELFF; CDR3nt: TGTGCCACCACCTCGGACACCGGGGAGCTGTTTTTT; j_gene: TRBJ2-2; d_gene: -; abundance: -; len: 12; v_gene: TRBV24-1
CDR3aa: CASSHDRVLFF; CDR3nt: TGTGCCAGCAGCCATGACAGGGTGCTGTTCTTC; j_gene: TRBJ2-1; d_gene: TRBD1; abundance: few; len: 11; v_gene: TRBV11-2
CDR3aa: CASSYSETSGYNEQFF; CDR3nt: TGTGCCAGCAGTTACTCGGAGACTAGCGGGTACAATGAGCAGTTCTTC; j_gene: TRBJ2-1; d_gene: TRBD2; abundance: -; len: 16; v_gene: TRBV6-2/TRBV6-3
CDR3aa: CASSFEGSSIF; CDR3nt: TGCGCCAGCAGCTTCGAGGGGTCTTCGATCTTC; j_gene: TRBJ2-1; d_gene: -; abundance: many; len: 11; v_gene: TRBV5-1
CDR3aa: CASSSTLAEYTGELFF; CDR3nt: TGCGCCAGCAGCTCAACTCTAGCGGAGTACACCGGGGAGCTGTTTTTT; j_gene: TRBJ2-2; d_gene: TRBD2; abundance: few; len: 16; v_gene: TRBV5-1
CDR3aa: CASPGLAGGPYNEQFF; CDR3nt: TGTGCCAGCCCGGGACTAGCGGGAGGGCCCTACAATGAGCAGTTCTTC; j_gene: TRBJ2-1; d_gene: TRBD2; abundance: many; len: 16; v_gene: TRBV7-9
CDR3aa: CASVLGARSTGELFF; CDR3nt: TGTGCCAGTGTCTTGGGGGCCCGAAGCACCGGGGAGCTGTTTTTT; j_gene: TRBJ2-2; d_gene: -; abundance: -; len: 15; v_gene: TRBV19
CDR3aa: CASRPSGGLQETQYF; CDR3nt: TGCGCCAGCAGGCCTAGCGGGGGGCTCCAAGAGACCCAGTACTTC; j_gene: TRBJ2-5; d_gene: TRBD2; abundance: -; len: 15; v_gene: TRBV5-1
CDR3aa: CASSEQGADIGELFF; CDR3nt: TGTGCCAGCAGCGAACAGGGGGCCGATATCGGGGAGCTGTTTTTT; j_gene: TRBJ2-2; d_gene: TRBD1; abundance: few; len: 15; v_gene: TRBV5-6
CDR3aa: CASSSREYTEAFF; CDR3nt: TGTGCCAGCAGCTCACGGGAATACACTGAAGCTTTCTTT; j_gene: TRBJ1-1; d_gene: -; abundance: -; len: 13; v_gene: TRBV7-9
CDR3aa: CSARDTGLAGQFNEQFF; CDR3nt: TGCAGTGCTAGAGATACGGGACTAGCGGGACAATTTAATGAGCAGTTCTTC; j_gene: TRBJ2-1; d_gene: TRBD2; abundance: -; len: 17; v_gene: TRBV20-1
CDR3aa: CSAISRNQETQYF; CDR3nt: TGCAGTGCTATTAGCAGGAACCAAGAGACCCAGTACTTC; j_gene: TRBJ2-5; d_gene: -; abundance: few; len: 13; v_gene: TRBV20-1
CDR3aa: CSASEPGWTGPYNEQFF; CDR3nt: TGCAGTGCTAGCGAACCTGGCTGGACGGGGCCCTACAATGAGCAGTTCTTC; j_gene: TRBJ2-1; d_gene: -; abundance: many; len: 17; v_gene: TRBV20-1
CDR3aa: CAISEGVYYGYTF; CDR3nt: TGTGCCATCAGTGAAGGGGTCTACTATGGCTACACCTTC; j_gene: TRBJ1-2; d_gene: -; abundance: many; len: 13; v_gene: TRBV10-3
CDR3aa: CASQGGRGAEKLFF; CDR3nt: TGTGCCTCGCAAGGGGGCCGCGGGGCGGAAAAACTGTTTTTT; j_gene: TRBJ1-4; d_gene: TRBD1; abundance: -; len: 14; v_gene: TRBV10-3
CDR3aa: CASSEQGGNVYNEQFF; CDR3nt: TGTGCCAGCAGTGAACAAGGCGGGAATGTCTACAATGAGCAGTTCTTC; j_gene: TRBJ2-1; d_gene: -; abundance: -; len: 16; v_gene: TRBV2
CDR3aa: CASSLSGLARNQPQHF; CDR3nt: TGTGCCAGCAGCTTATCAGGGTTAGCGCGCAATCAGCCCCAGCATTTT; j_gene: TRBJ1-5; d_gene: -; abundance: -; len: 16; v_gene: TRBV7-8
CDR3aa: CASSRTAPNTEAFF; CDR3nt: TGCGCCAGCAGCAGAACAGCGCCGAACACTGAAGCTTTCTTT; j_gene: TRBJ1-1; d_gene: -; abundance: many; len: 14; v_gene: TRBV5-1
CDR3aa: CSAPQETARSYNEQFF; CDR3nt: TGCAGTGCTCCCCAGGAAACAGCGAGATCCTACAATGAGCAGTTCTTC; j_gene: TRBJ2-1; d_gene: -; abundance: -; len: 16; v_gene: TRBV20-1
CDR3aa: CASRDTYYEQYF; CDR3nt: TGTGCCAGCCGGGACACTTACTACGAGCAGTACTTC; j_gene: TRBJ2-7; d_gene: -; abundance: few; len: 12; v_gene: TRBV28
CDR3aa: CASSLVPSNEKLFF; CDR3nt: TGTGCCAGCAGCTTAGTCCCGTCCAATGAAAAACTGTTTTTT; j_gene: TRBJ1-4; d_gene: -; abundance: -; len: 14; v_gene: TRBV7-2
CDR3aa: CASSAGTASNQPQHF; CDR3nt: TGTGCCAGCAGCGCTGGGACAGCTAGCAATCAGCCCCAGCATTTT; j_gene: TRBJ1-5; d_gene: TRBD1; abundance: many; len: 15; v_gene: TRBV7-6
CDR3aa: CASSGKGRDSDTQYF; CDR3nt: TGTGCCAGCAGCGGAAAGGGGCGTGATAGCGATACGCAGTATTTT; j_gene: TRBJ2-3; d_gene: -; abundance: few; len: 15; v_gene: TRBV9
CDR3aa: CATSLGSNTEAFF; CDR3nt: TGTGCCACCAGTTTAGGGTCTAACACTGAAGCTTTCTTT; j_gene: TRBJ1-1; d_gene: -; abundance: -; len: 13; v_gene: TRBV24-1
CDR3aa: CASSQNSDREGTEAFF; CDR3nt: TGTGCCAGCAGCCAGAACTCCGACAGGGAAGGCACTGAAGCTTTCTTT; j_gene: TRBJ1-1; d_gene: TRBD1; abundance: -; len: 16; v_gene: TRBV12-3/TRBV12-4
CDR3aa: CASSPNQGEYGYTF; CDR3nt: TGTGCCAGCAGTCCGAACCAGGGAGAATATGGCTACACCTTC; j_gene: TRBJ1-2; d_gene: -; abundance: -; len: 14; v_gene: TRBV12-3/TRBV12-4
CDR3aa: CASSEFLGTTFLDEQFF; CDR3nt: TGTGCCAGTAGTGAATTCCTCGGGACTACGTTTCTCGATGAGCAGTTCTTC; j_gene: TRBJ2-1; d_gene: TRBD2; abundance: few; len: 17; v_gene: TRBV19
CDR3aa: CASSERRLAGGGGELFF; CDR3nt: TGTGCCAGCAGTGAAAGGCGACTAGCGGGAGGTGGCGGGGAGCTGTTTTTT; j_gene: TRBJ2-2; d_gene: TRBD2; abundance: many; len: 17; v_gene: TRBV2
CDR3aa: CSVELQKTPDTQYF; CDR3nt: TGCAGCGTTGAACTTCAAAAAACACCAGATACGCAGTATTTT; j_gene: TRBJ2-3; d_gene: -; abundance: many; len: 14; v_gene: TRBV29-1
CDR3aa: CASSRPHLDRGREDEQFF; CDR3nt: TGTGCCAGCAGCCGACCTCACTTGGACAGGGGGCGCGAGGATGAGCAGTTCTTC; j_gene: TRBJ2-1; d_gene: TRBD1; abundance: -; len: 18; v_gene: TRBV6-1
CDR3aa: CSASGTSGGQETQYF; CDR3nt: TGCAGTGCTAGTGGGACTAGCGGAGGCCAAGAGACCCAGTACTTC; j_gene: TRBJ2-5; d_gene: TRBD2; abundance: -; len: 15; v_gene: TRBV20-1
CDR3aa: CSVEKGDGTDTQYF; CDR3nt: TGCAGCGTTGAGAAGGGGGACGGCACAGATACGCAGTATTTT; j_gene: TRBJ2-3; d_gene: -; abundance: -; len: 14; v_gene: TRBV29-1
CDR3aa: CASRLIAYSGDTQYF; CDR3nt: TGTGCCAGCAGGTTGATAGCCTACAGCGGTGATACGCAGTATTTT; j_gene: TRBJ2-3; d_gene: -; abundance: many; len: 15; v_gene: TRBV6-1
CDR3aa: CASSPLDRNYGYTF; CDR3nt: TGTGCCAGCAGTCCGCTGGACAGGAACTATGGCTACACCTTC; j_gene: TRBJ1-2; d_gene: TRBD1; abundance: -; len: 14; v_gene: TRBV6-1
CDR3aa: CASSVEFLVGAFF; CDR3nt: TGTGCCAGCAGCGTAGAATTTTTGGTGGGAGCTTTCTTT; j_gene: TRBJ1-1; d_gene: -; abundance: -; len: 13; v_gene: TRBV7-9
CDR3aa: CASSVYKGFTDTQYF; CDR3nt: TGTGCCAGCAGCGTCTACAAGGGGTTCACAGATACGCAGTATTTT; j_gene: TRBJ2-3; d_gene: -; abundance: few; len: 15; v_gene: TRBV9
CDR3aa: CASTAGVPGANVLTF; CDR3nt: TGTGCCAGCACCGCAGGAGTTCCTGGGGCCAACGTCCTGACTTTC; j_gene: TRBJ2-6; d_gene: -; abundance: few; len: 15; v_gene: TRBV25-1
CDR3aa: CASSYVGGYSGNTIYF; CDR3nt: TGTGCCAGCAGTTACGTCGGAGGCTACTCTGGAAACACCATATATTTT; j_gene: TRBJ1-3; d_gene: -; abundance: few; len: 16; v_gene: TRBV6-5
CDR3aa: CSARHRPSGSVRYEQYF; CDR3nt: TGCAGTGCTAGGCATCGCCCCAGCGGGAGCGTGAGATACGAGCAGTACTTC; j_gene: TRBJ2-7; d_gene: TRBD2; abundance: few; len: 17; v_gene: TRBV20-1
CDR3aa: CSAREVAGNSDTQYF; CDR3nt: TGCAGTGCTAGAGAGGTGGCGGGAAACTCAGATACGCAGTATTTT; j_gene: TRBJ2-3; d_gene: -; abundance: few; len: 15; v_gene: TRBV20-1
CDR3aa: CSVGQGRASYEQYF; CDR3nt: TGCAGCGTCGGACAGGGGCGAGCCTCCTACGAGCAGTACTTC; j_gene: TRBJ2-7; d_gene: TRBD1; abundance: -; len: 14; v_gene: TRBV29-1
CDR3aa: CASSQEKGVHYNEQFF; CDR3nt: TGCGCCAGCAGCCAAGAGAAGGGGGTCCACTACAATGAGCAGTTCTTC; j_gene: TRBJ2-1; d_gene: -; abundance: many; len: 16; v_gene: TRBV4-1
CDR3aa: CASSPHVGEGKETQYF; CDR3nt: TGTGCCAGCAGCCCCCACGTGGGGGAGGGTAAAGAGACCCAGTACTTC; j_gene: TRBJ2-5; d_gene: TRBD2; abundance: -; len: 16; v_gene: TRBV6-1
CDR3aa: CSARPILLAGGHGGGELFF; CDR3nt: TGCAGTGCTAGACCTATCTTACTAGCGGGAGGGCACGGCGGCGGGGAGCTGTTTTTT; j_gene: TRBJ2-2; d_gene: TRBD2; abundance: -; len: 19; v_gene: TRBV20-1
CDR3aa: CASSFGGLAYNEQFF; CDR3nt: TGCGCCAGCAGCTTTGGGGGACTAGCGTACAATGAGCAGTTCTTC; j_gene: TRBJ2-1; d_gene: TRBD2; abundance: -; len: 15; v_gene: TRBV4-1
CDR3aa: CASSQSSSNQPQHF; CDR3nt: TGTGCCAGCAGTCAGTCTTCTAGCAATCAGCCCCAGCATTTT; j_gene: TRBJ1-5; d_gene: -; abundance: -; len: 14; v_gene: TRBV27
CDR3aa: CSARDNKTGTVSTGELFF; CDR3nt: TGCAGTGCTAGAGACAATAAAACCGGGACGGTCTCCACCGGGGAGCTGTTTTTT; j_gene: TRBJ2-2; d_gene: -; abundance: few; len: 18; v_gene: TRBV20-1
CDR3aa: CASSYGVRGRGTGELFF; CDR3nt: TGTGCCAGCAGTTATGGGGTTCGCGGGAGAGGTACCGGGGAGCTGTTTTTT; j_gene: TRBJ2-2; d_gene: TRBD2; abundance: few; len: 17; v_gene: TRBV6-5
CDR3aa: CASSLALGEGEQFF; CDR3nt: TGTGCCAGCAGCTTAGCGCTGGGGGAAGGTGAGCAGTTCTTC; j_gene: TRBJ2-1; d_gene: -; abundance: few; len: 14; v_gene: TRBV7-8
CDR3aa: CASSSEGGTDTQYF; CDR3nt: TGTGCCAGCAGCTCGGAGGGGGGCACAGATACGCAGTATTTT; j_gene: TRBJ2-3; d_gene: -; abundance: few; len: 14; v_gene: TRBV7-6
CDR3aa: CASSIGGGPYNEQFF; CDR3nt: TGTGCCAGCAGCATCGGGGGGGGTCCCTACAATGAGCAGTTCTTC; j_gene: TRBJ2-1; d_gene: TRBD2; abundance: few; len: 15; v_gene: TRBV7-6
CDR3aa: CASRGPVDTEAFF; CDR3nt: TGTGCCAGCAGAGGACCAGTCGACACTGAAGCTTTCTTT; j_gene: TRBJ1-1; d_gene: -; abundance: few; len: 13; v_gene: TRBV6-1
CDR3aa: CSASGIGGELFF; CDR3nt: TGCAGTGCGAGCGGGATAGGCGGGGAGCTGTTTTTT; j_gene: TRBJ2-2; d_gene: TRBD2; abundance: few; len: 12; v_gene: TRBV20-1